The 26 T cell receptor beta chains presented below share a single source sample, sequenced in a study of T-cell memory formation after mild COVID-19. MiXCR, run by TCRdb on the 5' RACE reads, gives a single entry per CDR3 protein. The profile shows roughly 500,000 distinct CDR3 sequences, over 20% of them singletons. The sample taken for sequencing was PBMCs or a T cell subset sorted from them (not recorded which). The receptors originated from an adult woman who had mild COVID-19 (a few samples of this study predate the infection). Cell type and time point are not known.

This clonotype was seen only a few times. This chain links TRBV6-5 with TRBJ2-1; D assignment may be TRBD1 or TRBD2 (5 bases each). Trimming left V 7 bases short and J 6 bases short, with 22 bases between. Per the germline V gene, CDR1 is MNHEY and CDR2 is SVGAGI. CDR3 length: 16 residues. The CDR3 coding sequence is TGTGCCAGCACTAGGCGTCCCGGGGCAGTCCCCAATGAGCAGTTCTTC. Translating gives CASTRRPGAVPNEQFF.

The rearrangement uses TRBV29-1 and TRBJ2-3; TRBD2 might be the D (5 bases). From germline, CDR1 is SQVTM and CDR2 ANQGSEA. The CDR3 totals 12 residues. Trimming removed 8 bases at V and 1 base at J, with 10 bases between. The CDR3 sequence: CSFAGGTDTQYF. Here the CDR3 DNA reads TGCAGCTTCGCCGGGGGCACAGATACGCAGTATTTT.

This clonotype was seen a few times. The chain links TRBV6-5 to TRBJ1-6; no firm D call. Germline V lookup: CDR1 MNHEY, CDR2 SVGAGI. CDR3 length equals 15 residues. Trimming took off 7 bases at V and 5 bases at J, with 15 bases between the two ends. Here the CDR3 DNA reads TGTGCCAGCACCCCGGCAACAGCAGATAATTCACCCCTCCACTTT. Its translation: CASTPATADNSPLHF.

This clonotype was seen a handful of times. This rearrangement joins TRBV5-5 to TRBJ2-3, with 8 nucleotides matching TRBD2. The V gene's germline CDR1 is SGHKS and CDR2 YYEKEE (reference sequence). V trimming: 1 base; J trimming: 6 bases; junction bases outside the gene matches: 4. This CDR3 is built from 14 residues. The CDR3 DNA follows: TGTGCCAGCAGCTTGAGTAGCGGGGTGGATACGCAGTATTTT. Translated: CASSLSSGVDTQYF.

This clonotype was seen a handful of times. The chain uses TRBV7-8 and TRBJ2-1; 8 nucleotides line up with TRBD2. In germline, CDR1 is SGHVS, CDR2 FQNEAQ. The J segment lost 9 bases and the V segment lost 3 bases, leaving 10 bases of the junction unmatched. The CDR3 runs to 15 residues. The CDR3 loop reads CASSFRLARPGEQFF. The CDR3 DNA sequence: TGTGCCAGCAGCTTCAGACTAGCGAGACCAGGTGAGCAGTTCTTC. Full variable domain (remainder filled in from reference TRBV7-8 and TRBJ2-1): GAGVSQSPRYKVAKRGQDVALRCDPISGHVSLFWYQQALGQGPEFLTYFQNEAQLDKSGLPSDRFFAERPEGSVSTLKIQRTQQEDSAVYLCASSFRLARPGEQFFGPGTRLTVL.

This clonotype was seen at least ten times. This rearrangement joins TRBV28 to TRBJ2-1, with 8 bases aligning to TRBD2. V lost 4 bases to trimming and J lost 14 bases; unmatched junction nucleotides: 7. The CDR3 contains 12 residues. Germline V gene data show CDR1 as MDHEN and CDR2 as SYDVKM. CDR3 bases: TGTGCCAGCAGTTACGCATGGCGGGGGGAGTTCTTC. Translating it yields CASSYAWRGEFF.

V and J are TRBV12-3 or TRBV12-4 and TRBJ2-6, with 7 bases aligning to TRBD1. V lost 6 bases and J lost 0; bases outside the gene matches: 11. This CDR3 region has 18 residues. The CDR3 DNA reads TGTGCCAGCAGCGACAGGGCCGCAAAGAGCTCTGGGGCCAACGTCCTGACTTTC. The encoded protein is CASSDRAAKSSGANVLTF.

The chain carries TRBV27 and TRBJ2-7; D unresolved. This CDR3 region has 13 residues. Trimming removed 3 bases from V and 1 base from J, with 7 bases in between. CDR1 is MNHEY and CDR2 is SMNVEV in the germline V gene (reference sequence). In DNA form, the CDR3 reads TGTGCCAGCAGTTTGCAACAGTCCTACGAGCAGTACTTC. The encoded protein is CASSLQQSYEQYF.

There are a few counts of this clonotype. The chain recombines TRBV5-5 with TRBJ1-4, with unresolved D. The CDR3 spans 12 residues. Germline-derived CDR1 and CDR2 are SGHKS and YYEKEE (reference sequence). Deletions cut 7 bases from V and 8 bases from J, with 12 bases between. The CDR3 protein is CASQGRQEKLFF. The CDR3 DNA reads TGTGCCAGCCAAGGGAGGCAGGAAAAACTGTTTTTT.

This clonotype was recorded a few times. The rearrangement uses TRBV5-6 and TRBJ2-6, with D perhaps TRBD1 (6 bases). Germline V lookup: CDR1 SGHDT, CDR2 YYEEEE. The CDR3 extends over 15 amino acids. Trimming took 3 bases from V and 2 from J, leaving 9 bases between them. The CDR3 nucleotides are TGTGCCAGCAGCTCTTGGACAGCTGGGGCCAACGTCCTGACTTTC. It specifies CASSSWTAGANVLTF.

CDR3 amino acids: CASSRSRNTEAFF. The CDR3 DNA follows: TGTGCCAGCAGCAGGTCTCGGAACACTGAAGCTTTCTTT. The V gene is TRBV7-3, the J gene TRBJ1-1; D is undetermined. There are 13 residues in the CDR3. Trimming took off 5 bases at V and 1 base at J, with 8 bases between the two ends. The germline V gene encodes CDR1 SGHTA and CDR2 FQGTGA.

J is TRBJ2-7 and V is TRBV11-2; 7 positions agree with TRBD1. V trimming: 1 base; J trimming: 0 bases; junction bases outside the gene matches: 6. The CDR3 consists of 16 residues. Germline V gives CDR1 SGHAT, CDR2 FQNNGV. CDR3: CASSLVQPGGSYEQYF. In nucleotides, the CDR3 is TGTGCCAGCAGCTTAGTGCAGCCAGGGGGCTCCTACGAGCAGTACTTC. The full variable domain, in which reference TRBV11-2 and TRBJ2-7 provide the parts outside the CDR3, is EAGVAQSPRYKIIEKRQSVAFWCNPISGHATLYWYQQILGQGPKLLIQFQNNGVVDDSQLPKDRFSAERLKGVDSTLKIQPAKLEDSAVYLCASSLVQPGGSYEQYFGPGTRLTVT.

This rearrangement joins TRBV24-1 to TRBJ2-1; 8 nucleotides line up with TRBD2. With V trimmed by 0 bases and J by 7 bases, 7 bases remained unmatched. CDR3 length: 16 amino acids. CDR1 is KGHDR and CDR2 is SFDVKD in the germline V gene. The CDR3 sequence is CATSDLLSGSRNEQFF. CDR3 bases: TGTGCCACCAGTGATTTGCTCAGCGGGAGTCGAAATGAGCAGTTCTTC.

In its sample, this clonotype was seen many times. V usage is TRBV12-3 or TRBV12-4 and J usage is TRBJ1-5, with TRBD1 as a possible D gene (6 bases). The V end was cut by 7 bases, the J end by 6 bases, with 10 bases between. The CDR3 consists of 12 residues. DNA for the CDR3: TGTGCCAGCACCCAGGGGATTCAGCCCCAGCATTTT. It yields the protein CASTQGIQPQHF.

This clonotype was detected only a few times. The chain has TRBV4-2 and TRBJ1-2; D is undetermined. V gave up 0 bases and J gave up 7 bases, with 12 bases separating them. This CDR3 is built from 14 residues. CDR1 and CDR2 from the germline V gene are LGHNA and YNFKEQ. CDR3 residues: CASSQERYEGGYTF. CDR3 in DNA: TGTGCCAGCAGCCAAGAAAGGTACGAGGGTGGCTACACCTTC.

V usage is TRBV2 and J usage is TRBJ1-1; the D is unclear. V was pared by 7 bases and J by 1 base, with 16 bases between. The germline gives CDR1 SNHLY, CDR2 FYNNEI. The CDR3 runs to 15 residues. The CDR3 sequence is CASTLVGVKNTEAFF. CDR3 nucleotides: TGTGCCAGCACCCTGGTTGGCGTTAAGAACACTGAAGCTTTCTTT.

The chain links TRBV7-8 to TRBJ2-7; D may match TRBD1 or TRBD2 (5 bases each). Germline lookup yields CDR1 SGHVS and CDR2 FQNEAQ. Trimming pared 5 bases from V and 0 bases from J, leaving 11 bases between. The CDR3 spans 14 residues. CDR3 region: CASSLGTTSYEQYF. The CDR3 DNA follows: TGTGCCAGCAGCCTCGGGACCACCTCCTACGAGCAGTACTTC.

The chain uses TRBV14 and TRBJ2-5; 16 bases map to TRBD2. Germline V gene sequence: CDR1 SGHDN, CDR2 FVKESK. The V gene end was trimmed by 4 bases and the J gene end by 4 bases; junction bases not matched to a gene: 9. This CDR3 contains 18 residues. The DNA of the CDR3 is TGTGCCAGCAGCCCCGGGACTAGCGGGAGGGCCCTCGGAGAGACCCAGTACTTC. It yields the protein CASSPGTSGRALGETQYF.

This clonotype was observed a few times. This chain links TRBV7-2 with TRBJ1-1; D is uncertain. V was trimmed by 1 base and J by 7 bases, leaving 10 bases between them. Germline V gene data show CDR1 as SGHTA and CDR2 as FQGNSA. This CDR3 is built from 13 residues. This CDR3 reads CASSLVGGVEAFF. The CDR3 DNA reads as TGTGCCAGCAGCTTAGTAGGAGGTGTTGAAGCTTTCTTT.

This clonotype was counted between two and nine times. The V call is TRBV5-1, the J call TRBJ1-1, with TRBD1 matching 7 bases. V gave up 3 bases and J gave up 5 bases; unmatched junction bases: 10. The CDR3 is made up of 15 amino acids. Germline CDR1 reads SGHRS; CDR2 reads YFSETQ. Written as DNA, the CDR3 is TGCGCCAGCAGCTACTCCGCCACAGGGGAAACTGAAGCTTTCTTT. As protein: CASSYSATGETEAFF.

The genes are TRBV4-1 and TRBJ2-7; the D gene is possibly TRBD2 (6 bases). This CDR3 comprises 14 residues. Deletions cut 1 base from V and 3 bases from J, with 10 bases between. The V gene's germline CDR1 is MGHRA and CDR2 YSYEKL. The CDR3: CASSQGGEHYEQYF. The CDR3 DNA reads TGCGCCAGCAGCCAAGGCGGGGAACACTACGAGCAGTACTTC.

The J gene is TRBJ2-6, the V gene TRBV24-1; maybe TRBD2 (6 bases). The V and J ends lost 3 bases and 2 bases respectively, with 13 bases between them. Germline-derived CDR1 and CDR2 are KGHDR and SFDVKD. The CDR3 runs to 17 residues. Written as DNA, the CDR3 is TGTGCCACCAGTGATCCTTCCGGGGGAGCTGGGGCCAACGTCCTGACTTTC. Encoded protein: CATSDPSGGAGANVLTF.

This clonotype was detected a few times. The chain joins TRBV3-1 to TRBJ2-2; D might be TRBD2 (5 bases). Trimming took 4 bases from V and 4 from J, leaving 10 bases between them. This CDR3 has 14 residues. The germline CDR1 and CDR2 sequences are LGHDT and YNNKEL (reference sequence). In DNA, the CDR3 is TGTGCCAGCAGCCCCCCAACTAGCACCGGGGAGCTGTTTTTT. Translating gives CASSPPTSTGELFF.

The CDR3 region is CASSQGFIGGQQPQHF. The DNA for the CDR3 is TGTGCCAGCAGCCAAGGTTTTATAGGTGGTCAACAGCCCCAGCATTTT. The gene calls are TRBV3-1 and TRBJ1-5, with D hard to call. Germline CDR1 reads LGHDT; CDR2 reads YNNKEL (reference sequence). The V gene lost 1 base and the J gene lost 7 bases, with 17 bases spanning the gap. The CDR3 covers 16 residues. Looking up the rest from reference TRBV3-1 and TRBJ1-5 gives the full variable domain: DTAVSQTPKYLVTQMGNDKSIKCEQNLGHDTMYWYKQDSKKFLKIMFSYNNKELIINETVPNRFSPKSPDKAHLNLHINSLELGDSAVYFCASSQGFIGGQQPQHFGDGTRLSIL.

This chain uses TRBV30 with TRBJ2-7; 7 bases are shared with TRBD2. Germline values: CDR1 GTSNPN, CDR2 SVGIG (reference sequence). CDR3 length equals 14 residues. V lost 1 base and J lost 4; bases outside the gene matches: 7. The CDR3 sequence is CAWSDGSGEYEQYF. The CDR3 coding sequence is TGTGCCTGGAGTGACGGGAGCGGGGAGTACGAGCAGTACTTC.

This clonotype was found a few times. The CDR3 DNA sequence: TGTGCCAGCTCACTTCGGACAGGGTTCGATTCACCCCTCCACTTT. Protein: CASSLRTGFDSPLHF. The V and J genes are TRBV18 and TRBJ1-6, with TRBD1 matching over 8 bases. The germline gives CDR1 KGHSH, CDR2 LQKENI. There are 15 residues in the CDR3. Unmatched junction bases numbered 7, after V lost 4 bases and J lost 8 bases.